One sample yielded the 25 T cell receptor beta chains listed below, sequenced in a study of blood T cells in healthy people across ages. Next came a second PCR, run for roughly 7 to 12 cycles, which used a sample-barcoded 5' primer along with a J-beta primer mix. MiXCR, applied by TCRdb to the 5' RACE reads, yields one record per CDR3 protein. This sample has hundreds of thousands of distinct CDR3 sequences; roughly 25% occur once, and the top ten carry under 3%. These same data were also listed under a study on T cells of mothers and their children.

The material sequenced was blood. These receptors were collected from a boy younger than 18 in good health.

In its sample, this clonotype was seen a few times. In DNA, the CDR3 is TGTGCCAGCAGTTACTCGAAGGCAGGGAAAAACATTCAGTACTTC. Amino acids: CASSYSKAGKNIQYF. V usage is TRBV6-5 and J usage is TRBJ2-4; TRBD1 is a possible D gene (5 bases). Trimming removed 0 bases from V and 4 bases from J, with 10 bases in between. CDR1 and CDR2 (germline): MNHEY, SVGAGI. CDR3 length equals 15 residues.

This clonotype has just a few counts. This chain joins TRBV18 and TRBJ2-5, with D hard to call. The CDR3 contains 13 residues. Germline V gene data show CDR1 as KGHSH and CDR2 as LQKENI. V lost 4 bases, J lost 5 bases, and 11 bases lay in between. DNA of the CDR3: TGTGCCAGCTCACGAGCCCAGGACGAGACCCAGTACTTC. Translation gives CASSRAQDETQYF.

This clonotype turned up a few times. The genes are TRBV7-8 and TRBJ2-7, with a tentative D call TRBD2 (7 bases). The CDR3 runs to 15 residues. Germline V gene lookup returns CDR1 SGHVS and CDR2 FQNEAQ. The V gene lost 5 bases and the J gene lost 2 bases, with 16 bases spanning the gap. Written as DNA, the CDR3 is TGTGCCAGCAGCCCCCGGCCGGGGGGCCCCTACGAGCAGTACTTC. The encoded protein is CASSPRPGGPYEQYF.

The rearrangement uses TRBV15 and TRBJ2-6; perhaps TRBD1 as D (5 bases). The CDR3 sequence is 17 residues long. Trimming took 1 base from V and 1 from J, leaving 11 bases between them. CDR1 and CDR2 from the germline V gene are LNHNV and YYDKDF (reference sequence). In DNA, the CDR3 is TGTGCCACCAGCAGAGGACAGTTCGTATCTGGGGCCAACGTCCTGACTTTC. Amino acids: CATSRGQFVSGANVLTF. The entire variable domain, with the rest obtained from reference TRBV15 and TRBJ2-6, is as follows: DAMVIQNPRYQVTQFGKPVTLSCSQTLNHNVMYWYQQKSSQAPKLLFHYYDKDFNNEADTPDNFQSRRPNTSFCFLDIRSPGLGDTAMYLCATSRGQFVSGANVLTFGAGSRLTVL.

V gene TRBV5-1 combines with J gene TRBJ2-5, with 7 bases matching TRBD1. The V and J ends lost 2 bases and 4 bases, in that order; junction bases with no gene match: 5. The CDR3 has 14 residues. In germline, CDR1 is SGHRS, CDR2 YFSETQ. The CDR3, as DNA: TGCGCCAGCAGCTTCGGACAGGACGGAGAGACCCAGTACTTC. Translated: CASSFGQDGETQYF.

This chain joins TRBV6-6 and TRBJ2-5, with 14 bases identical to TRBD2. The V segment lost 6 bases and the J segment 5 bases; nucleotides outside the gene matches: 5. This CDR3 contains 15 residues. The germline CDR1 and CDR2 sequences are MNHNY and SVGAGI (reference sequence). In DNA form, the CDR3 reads TGTGCCAGCAGACGACTAGCGGGGGGGCCGGAGACCCAGTACTTC. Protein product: CASRRLAGGPETQYF.

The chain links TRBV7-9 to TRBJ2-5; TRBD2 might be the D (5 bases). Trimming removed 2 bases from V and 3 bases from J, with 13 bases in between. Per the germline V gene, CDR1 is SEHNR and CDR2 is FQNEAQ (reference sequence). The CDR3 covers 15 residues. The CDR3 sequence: CASSLLRVREETQYF. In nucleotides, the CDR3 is TGTGCCAGCAGCTTATTGCGGGTCAGAGAAGAGACCCAGTACTTC.

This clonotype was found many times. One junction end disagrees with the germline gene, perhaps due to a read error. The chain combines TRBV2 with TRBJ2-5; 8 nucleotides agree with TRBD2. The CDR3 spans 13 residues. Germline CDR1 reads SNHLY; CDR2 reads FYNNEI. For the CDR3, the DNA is TGTGCCAGTAGTGAGCGCGGGGGGGAGACCCAGTACTTC. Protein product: CASSERGGETQYF.

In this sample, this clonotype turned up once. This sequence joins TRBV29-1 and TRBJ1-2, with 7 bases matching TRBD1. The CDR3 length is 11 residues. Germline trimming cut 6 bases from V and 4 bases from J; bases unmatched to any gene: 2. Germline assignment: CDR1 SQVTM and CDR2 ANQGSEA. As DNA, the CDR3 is TGCAGCGTCGGGGACAGCTATGGCTACACCTTC. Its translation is CSVGDSYGYTF. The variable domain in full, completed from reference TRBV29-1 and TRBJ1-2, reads SAVISQKPSRDICQRGTSLTIQCQVDSQVTMMFWYRQQPGQSLTLIATANQGSEATYESGFVIDKFPISRPNLTFSTLTVSNMSPEDSSIYLCSVGDSYGYTFGSGTRLTVV.

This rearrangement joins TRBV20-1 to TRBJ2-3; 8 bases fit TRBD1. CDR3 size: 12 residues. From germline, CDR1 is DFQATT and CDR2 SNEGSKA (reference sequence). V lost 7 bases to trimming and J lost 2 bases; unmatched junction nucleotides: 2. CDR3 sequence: CSGDRLTDTQYF. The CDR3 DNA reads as TGCAGTGGGGACAGGCTCACAGATACGCAGTATTTT.

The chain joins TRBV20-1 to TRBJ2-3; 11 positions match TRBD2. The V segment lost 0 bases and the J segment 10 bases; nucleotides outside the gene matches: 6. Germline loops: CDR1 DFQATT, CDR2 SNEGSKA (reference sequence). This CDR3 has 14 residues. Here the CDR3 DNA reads TGCAGTGCTAGAGATGTAGCGGGGGGGCTCCCGCAGTATTTT. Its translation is CSARDVAGGLPQYF.

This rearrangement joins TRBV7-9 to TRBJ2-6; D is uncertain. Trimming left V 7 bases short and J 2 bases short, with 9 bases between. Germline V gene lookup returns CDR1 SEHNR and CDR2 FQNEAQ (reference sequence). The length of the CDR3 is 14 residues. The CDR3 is CASNPTAGANVLTF. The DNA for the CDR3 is TGTGCCAGCAACCCGACTGCTGGGGCCAACGTCCTGACTTTC.

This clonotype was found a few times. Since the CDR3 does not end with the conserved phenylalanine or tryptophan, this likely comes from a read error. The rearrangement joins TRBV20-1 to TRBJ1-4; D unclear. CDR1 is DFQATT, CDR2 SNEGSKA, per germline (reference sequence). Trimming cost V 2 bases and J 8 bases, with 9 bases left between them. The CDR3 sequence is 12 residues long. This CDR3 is CSARKSGEKLFS. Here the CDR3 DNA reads TGCAGTGCTAGAAAATCGGGAGAAAAACTGTTTTCT.

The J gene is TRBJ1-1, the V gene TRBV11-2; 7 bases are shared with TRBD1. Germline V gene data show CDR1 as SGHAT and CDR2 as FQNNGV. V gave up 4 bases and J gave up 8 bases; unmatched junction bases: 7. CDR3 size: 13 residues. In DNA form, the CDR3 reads TGTGCCAGCAGCTGGGGAGGGACAGCGGAAGCTTTCTTT. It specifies CASSWGGTAEAFF.

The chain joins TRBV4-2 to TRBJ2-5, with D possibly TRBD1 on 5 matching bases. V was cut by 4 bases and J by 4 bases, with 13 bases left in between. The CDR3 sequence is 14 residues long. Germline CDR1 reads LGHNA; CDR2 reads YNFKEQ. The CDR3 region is CASSPETGGETQYF. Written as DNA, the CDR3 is TGTGCCAGCAGCCCAGAAACAGGTGGAGAGACCCAGTACTTC.

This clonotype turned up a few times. The CDR3 sequence: CASSEEGMNEQFF. The CDR3 nucleotides read TGTGCCAGCAGTGAAGAGGGGATGAATGAGCAGTTCTTC. The rearrangement uses TRBV2 and TRBJ2-1; D possibly corresponds to TRBD1 (5 bases). Germline V lookup: CDR1 SNHLY, CDR2 FYNNEI. Between the trimmed V and J ends, which lost 1 base and 7 bases, there was a span of 8 bases. The CDR3 has 13 amino acids. The variable domain in full, completed from reference TRBV2 and TRBJ2-1, reads EPEVTQTPSHQVTQMGQEVILRCVPISNHLYFYWYRQILGQKVEFLVSFYNNEISEKSEIFDDQFSVERPDGSNFTLKIRSTKLEDSAMYFCASSEEGMNEQFFGPGTRLTVL.

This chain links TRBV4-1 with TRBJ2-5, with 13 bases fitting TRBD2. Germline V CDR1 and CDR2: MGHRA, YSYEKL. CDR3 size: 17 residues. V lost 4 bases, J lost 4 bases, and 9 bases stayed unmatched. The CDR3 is CASSPIKRLAGGETQYF. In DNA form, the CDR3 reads TGCGCCAGCAGCCCTATTAAGCGACTAGCGGGGGGAGAGACCCAGTACTTC.

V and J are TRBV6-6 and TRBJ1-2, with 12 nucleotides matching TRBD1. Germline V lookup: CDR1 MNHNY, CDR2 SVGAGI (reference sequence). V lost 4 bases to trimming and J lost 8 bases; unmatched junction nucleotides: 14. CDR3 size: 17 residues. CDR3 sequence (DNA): TGTGCCAGCAGTTCCGGGACAGGGGGCGCGCGGGGCGGCGGCTACACCTTC. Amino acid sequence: CASSSGTGGARGGGYTF.

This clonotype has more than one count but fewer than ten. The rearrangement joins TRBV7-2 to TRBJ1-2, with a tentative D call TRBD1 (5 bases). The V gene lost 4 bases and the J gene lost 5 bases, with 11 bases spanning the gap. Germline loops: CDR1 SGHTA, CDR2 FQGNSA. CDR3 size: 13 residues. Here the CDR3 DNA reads TGTGCCAGCAGCTCCCCGGGACGTTATGGCTACACCTTC. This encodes CASSSPGRYGYTF. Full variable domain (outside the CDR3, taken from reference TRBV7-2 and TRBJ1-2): GAGVSQSPSNKVTEKGKDVELRCDPISGHTALYWYRQSLGQGLEFLIYFQGNSAPDKSGLPSDRFSAERTGGSVSTLTIQRTQQEDSAVYLCASSSPGRYGYTFGSGTRLTVV.

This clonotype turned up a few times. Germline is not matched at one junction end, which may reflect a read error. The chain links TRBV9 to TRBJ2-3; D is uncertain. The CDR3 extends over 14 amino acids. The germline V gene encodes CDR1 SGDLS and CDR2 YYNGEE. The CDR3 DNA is TGTGCCAGCAGCACTTCCAGCCGCACAGATACGCGGTATTTT. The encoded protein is CASSTSSRTDTRYF.

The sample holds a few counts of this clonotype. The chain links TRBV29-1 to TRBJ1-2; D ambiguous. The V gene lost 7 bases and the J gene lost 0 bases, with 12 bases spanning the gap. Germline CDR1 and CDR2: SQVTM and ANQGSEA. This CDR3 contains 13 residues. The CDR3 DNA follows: TGCAGCGCCCTCGAAACTTCTAACTATGGCTACACCTTC. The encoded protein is CSALETSNYGYTF.

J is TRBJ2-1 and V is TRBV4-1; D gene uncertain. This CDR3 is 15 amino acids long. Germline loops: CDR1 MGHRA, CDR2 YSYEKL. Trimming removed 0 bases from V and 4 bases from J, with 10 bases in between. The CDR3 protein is CASSQESHGYNEQFF. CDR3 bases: TGCGCCAGCAGCCAAGAATCGCACGGATACAATGAGCAGTTCTTC.

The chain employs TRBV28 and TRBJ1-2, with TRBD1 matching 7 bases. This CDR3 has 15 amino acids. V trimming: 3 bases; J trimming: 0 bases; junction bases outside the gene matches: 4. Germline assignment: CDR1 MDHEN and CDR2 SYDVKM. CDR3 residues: CASSLLTGTNYGYTF. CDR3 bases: TGTGCCAGCAGTTTGTTGACAGGGACTAACTATGGCTACACCTTC.

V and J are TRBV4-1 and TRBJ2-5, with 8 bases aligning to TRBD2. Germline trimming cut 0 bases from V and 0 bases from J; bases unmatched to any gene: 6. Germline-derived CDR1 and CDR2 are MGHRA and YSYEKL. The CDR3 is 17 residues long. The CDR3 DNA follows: TGCGCCAGCAGCCAAGATCAAGCGGGGGATTACCAAGAGACCCAGTACTTC. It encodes CASSQDQAGDYQETQYF.

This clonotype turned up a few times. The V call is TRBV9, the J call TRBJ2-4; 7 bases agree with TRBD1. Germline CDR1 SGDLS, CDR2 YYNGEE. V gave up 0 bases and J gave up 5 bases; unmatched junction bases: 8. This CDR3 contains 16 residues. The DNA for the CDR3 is TGTGCCAGCAGCGTAGGAGACAGACAGGGAGAAAACATTCAGTACTTC. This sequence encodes CASSVGDRQGENIQYF. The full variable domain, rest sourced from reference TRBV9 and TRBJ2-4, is DSGVTQTPKHLITATGQRVTLRCSPRSGDLSVYWYQQSLDQGLQFLIQYYNGEERAKGNILERFSAQQFPDLHSELNLSSLELGDSALYFCASSVGDRQGENIQYFGAGTRLSVL.